This entry lists 25 T cell receptor beta chains sequenced from one sample in a study of early T cells in non-severe SARS-CoV-2 infection. TCRdb reanalysed the 5' RACE reads using MiXCR and keeps one entry per CDR3 protein. Of some 40,000 distinct CDR3 sequences listed, approximately 12% were seen once; the top ten hold around 15%. Sequencing was performed on whole blood. The receptors originated from an adult who was a healthcare worker with PCR-confirmed SARS-CoV-2 infection or an uninfected control (not recorded which).

The table lists this clonotype with many counts. The rearrangement uses TRBV7-3 and TRBJ2-1; 8 positions agree with TRBD2. V was clipped by 5 bases and J by 5 bases; unmatched bases: 8. Germline lookup yields CDR1 SGHTA and CDR2 FQGTGA. The CDR3 covers 15 residues. CDR3 sequence (DNA): TGTGCCAGCAGCCATGGACTAGCTGGTCACAATGAGCAGTTCTTC. Its translation: CASSHGLAGHNEQFF.

About this clonotype itself: This may arise from a read error, as a much more abundant clone is one base away. The genes are TRBV12-3 or TRBV12-4 and TRBJ1-1; TRBD1 aligns across 7 bases. The CDR3 consists of 14 residues. V lost 4 bases, J lost 7 bases, and 9 bases stayed unmatched. In nucleotides, the CDR3 is TGTGCCAGCAGTTCCCAGGGGGAGGATATTGAAGCTTTCTTT. Amino acid sequence: CASSSQGEDIEAFF.

This clonotype was seen repeatedly, ten times or more. The chain uses TRBV7-8 and TRBJ1-1, with a weak D call TRBD1 (5 bases). The CDR3 sequence is 14 residues long. V gave up 0 bases and J gave up 4 bases, with 9 bases separating them. Germline V lookup: CDR1 SGHVS, CDR2 FQNEAQ. CDR3 DNA sequence: TGTGCCAGCAGCTTAGCAAAGGGGATCACTGAAGCTTTCTTT. Amino acids: CASSLAKGITEAFF. The full variable domain, completed using reference TRBV7-8 and TRBJ1-1, is GAGVSQSPRYKVAKRGQDVALRCDPISGHVSLFWYQQALGQGPEFLTYFQNEAQLDKSGLPSDRFFAERPEGSVSTLKIQRTQQEDSAVYLCASSLAKGITEAFFGQGTRLTVV.

This clonotype appeared many times. This chain links TRBV20-1 with TRBJ2-4, with no clear D. CDR3 length equals 15 residues. The germline V gene has CDR1 DFQATT and CDR2 SNEGSKA (reference sequence). The V end was cut by 6 bases, the J end by 0 bases, with 15 bases between. The DNA of the CDR3 is TGCAGTGCCGTCGGACCGCCCCTAGCCAAAAACATTCAGTACTTC. Translated, it gives CSAVGPPLAKNIQYF.

This clonotype turned up a few times. The V and J genes are TRBV10-2 and TRBJ1-6; TRBD1 aligns across 8 bases. This CDR3 has 16 amino acids. V gave up 6 bases and J gave up 10 bases; unmatched junction bases: 14. Looked up from germline, CDR1 is WSHSY and CDR2 is SAAADI. The CDR3 bases are TGCGCCAGCAGCAACAACTCCCCGACAGGGGACTCACCCCTCCACTTT. Translated, it gives CASSNNSPTGDSPLHF.

This clonotype was seen a handful of times. The CDR3 sequence: CSARQPSAGVTNEQFF. For the CDR3, the DNA is TGCAGTGCTAGACAGCCTTCGGCGGGGGTGACTAATGAGCAGTTCTTC. The J gene is TRBJ2-1, the V gene TRBV20-1; TRBD2 matches at 7 bases. Germline V gene lookup returns CDR1 DFQATT and CDR2 SNEGSKA (reference sequence). The CDR3 extends over 16 amino acids. V shed 2 bases and J 7 bases; nucleotides not matched to a gene: 14.

This clonotype was seen repeatedly, ten times or more. The chain employs TRBV5-1 and TRBJ1-1; D is unclear. The CDR3 extends over 16 amino acids. Deletions cut 5 bases from V and 0 bases from J, with 17 bases between. Germline V gene sequence: CDR1 SGHRS, CDR2 YFSETQ. The CDR3: CASSPGRLKMNTEAFF. Here the CDR3 DNA reads TGCGCCAGCAGTCCTGGCCGCCTGAAGATGAACACTGAAGCTTTCTTT.

The rearrangement links TRBV7-2 to TRBJ2-7; D gene uncertain. This CDR3 region has 13 residues. The germline gives CDR1 SGHTA, CDR2 FQGNSA. V was cut by 5 bases and J by 7 bases, with 15 bases left in between. CDR3 region: CASSQHGVREQYF. Here the CDR3 DNA reads TGTGCCAGCAGCCAACATGGGGTGAGGGAGCAGTACTTC.

J is TRBJ1-2 and V is TRBV10-3; perhaps TRBD1 as D (5 bases). Germline V CDR1 and CDR2: ENHRY, SYGVKD. CDR3 length: 14 amino acids. V was shortened by 8 bases and J by 8 bases, with 21 bases between the two germline ends. CDR3: CAIYVMRGDRGYTF. The CDR3 nucleotides read TGTGCCATCTATGTTATGAGGGGCGACCGAGGCTACACCTTC.

This clonotype was seen only a few times. This chain connects TRBV2 to TRBJ2-5; D remains unclear. This CDR3 has 13 residues. Germline V gene sequence: CDR1 SNHLY, CDR2 FYNNEI. V was trimmed by 1 base and J by 9 bases, leaving 12 bases between them. The CDR3 sequence: CASSEDGPDAQYF. DNA of the CDR3: TGTGCCAGCAGTGAAGACGGCCCGGACGCCCAGTACTTC.

This clonotype was recorded at least ten times. The chain recombines TRBV14 with TRBJ1-5; D not resolved. This CDR3 contains 14 residues. The V gene's germline CDR1 is SGHDN and CDR2 FVKESK. Trimming cost V 1 base and J 4 bases, with 8 bases left between them. The CDR3 nucleotides read TGTGCCAGCAGCCAAGTAGGGCCGAATCAGCCCCAGCATTTT. It translates to CASSQVGPNQPQHF.

This clonotype was recorded many times. V and J are TRBV7-9 and TRBJ2-7; D may match TRBD1 or TRBD2 (5 bases each). Germline V CDR1 and CDR2: SEHNR, FQNEAQ (reference sequence). V lost 0 bases to trimming and J lost 4 bases, with 7 bases between them. This CDR3 region has 13 residues. CDR3 coding DNA: TGTGCCAGCAGCTTAGCGGGGGAATACGAGCAGTACTTC. Its protein product is CASSLAGEYEQYF.

This clonotype was detected only a few times. The chain is built from TRBV10-3 and TRBJ2-4, with TRBD1 identical over 11 bases. Germline V gene data show CDR1 as ENHRY and CDR2 as SYGVKD. Trimming took 4 bases from V and 4 from J; bases not matched to a gene: 6. The CDR3 covers 16 residues. In nucleotides, the CDR3 is TGTGCCATCAGTGCTGGACAGGGGGCAAAAAAAAACATTCAGTACTTC. Amino acids: CAISAGQGAKKNIQYF.

This clonotype has at least ten counts. The V gene is TRBV6-2 or TRBV6-3, the J gene TRBJ1-5; 8 bases are a match to TRBD1. The CDR3 is 13 amino acids. Germline-derived CDR1 and CDR2 are MNHEY and SVGEGT. V gave up 11 bases and J gave up 4 bases; unmatched junction bases: 7. CDR3 protein: CAVGQVGNQPQHF. The DNA of the CDR3 is TGTGCCGTGGGACAGGTTGGAAATCAGCCCCAGCATTTT.

This clonotype showed up many times. The chain has TRBV12-3 or TRBV12-4 and TRBJ1-2; possible D gene TRBD1, 5 bases. The CDR3 extends over 13 amino acids. V was clipped by 5 bases and J by 2 bases, with 9 bases between them. The CDR3 region has the DNA TGTGCCAGCAGTCGGGACCAGAACTATGGCTACACCTTC. Encoded protein: CASSRDQNYGYTF.

The CDR3 nucleotides read TGTGCCAGCAGTTACGCACTAGCGGGGGGACCCGACAGCGCTGAGCAGTTCTTC. The encoded protein is CASSYALAGGPDSAEQFF. The chain couples TRBV6-2 or TRBV6-3 to TRBJ2-1, with 12 bases fitting TRBD2. The germline V gene encodes CDR1 MNHEY and CDR2 SVGEGT. The CDR3 totals 18 residues. J gave up 9 bases and V 2 bases, and 14 bases lay outside the gene matches.

The V gene is TRBV7-3, the J gene TRBJ2-2; D is undetermined. The V gene lost 1 base and the J gene lost 7 bases, with 7 bases spanning the gap. The CDR3 contains 13 residues. Germline V gives CDR1 SGHTA, CDR2 FQGTGA. The CDR3, as DNA: TGTGCCAGCAGCTTAATTATGGGCGGGGAGCTGTTTTTT. Protein: CASSLIMGGELFF.

In this sample, this clonotype turned up many times. The chain links TRBV12-3 or TRBV12-4 to TRBJ2-7, with 7 bases identical to TRBD2. Germline trimming cut 5 bases from V and 3 bases from J; bases unmatched to any gene: 7. The CDR3 extends over 14 amino acids. CDR3 nucleotide sequence: TGTGCCAGCAGTGAAGCGGGACCTCTCTACGAGCAGTACTTC. It translates to CASSEAGPLYEQYF.

This clonotype was seen a few times. V is TRBV7-2 and J is TRBJ2-5; D call uncertain. Germline assignment: CDR1 SGHTA and CDR2 FQGNSA. V lost 3 bases, J lost 5 bases, and 7 bases lay in between. The CDR3 is 12 residues long. This CDR3 reads CASSLDFETQYF. The CDR3 DNA reads TGTGCCAGCAGCTTGGATTTCGAGACCCAGTACTTC.

This clonotype was recorded at least ten times. The rearrangement joins TRBV29-1 to TRBJ2-7; no reliable D call. V was cut by 4 bases and J by 2 bases, with 6 bases left in between. The CDR3 extends over 11 amino acids. CDR1 SQVTM and CDR2 ANQGSEA come from the germline V gene. CDR3 loop: CSVVFTYEQYF. DNA for the CDR3: TGCAGCGTTGTATTTACCTACGAGCAGTACTTC.

The CDR3 DNA reads as TGCAGTGCATTAGCGGGAGTCTTACGTTACGAGCAGTACTTC. Amino acids: CSALAGVLRYEQYF. The chain links TRBV20-1 to TRBJ2-7, with 9 bases aligning to TRBD2. The length of the CDR3 is 14 residues. Germline CDR1 reads DFQATT; CDR2 reads SNEGSKA (reference sequence). After removal of 6 bases from V and 4 bases from J, the junction contained 10 bases not matched to a gene.

This clonotype showed up many times. The V gene is TRBV28, the J gene TRBJ2-5; TRBD1 might be the D (6 bases). CDR1 is MDHEN, CDR2 SYDVKM, per germline. Deletions cut 5 bases from V and 5 bases from J, with 18 bases between. CDR3 length: 15 amino acids. CDR3 amino acids: CASSPPTVQGETQYF. The CDR3 nucleotides are TGTGCCAGCAGTCCCCCGACCGTCCAGGGGGAGACCCAGTACTTC.

This chain connects TRBV12-5 to TRBJ1-4; no clear D gene. V shed 4 bases and J shed 0 bases, with 9 bases lying between them. The CDR3 extends over 15 amino acids. Germline CDR1 LGHNT, CDR2 FRNRAP. CDR3 DNA: TGTGCTAGTGGTTCTCCCGGAACAACTAATGAAAAACTGTTTTTT. Translating gives CASGSPGTTNEKLFF.

This clonotype was found many times. The CDR3 region has the DNA TGTGCCAGCAGCTTATCGTTGAAGGATCCTCTCGAGCAGTACTTC. Its translation is CASSLSLKDPLEQYF. J is TRBJ2-7 and V is TRBV11-2; D call uncertain. The CDR3 is 15 residues long. Trimming shortened V by 2 bases and J by 6 bases, and 17 bases separated the two germline ends. Germline CDR1 is SGHAT and CDR2 is FQNNGV.

This clonotype was detected many times. The rearrangement joins TRBV7-2 to TRBJ2-5; D not resolved. This CDR3 is built from 13 residues. The V gene's germline CDR1 is SGHTA and CDR2 FQGNSA. The ends were cut back, 3 bases at V and 1 base at J, with 6 bases in the middle. The CDR3 protein is CASSFHSQETQYF. CDR3 DNA sequence: TGTGCCAGCAGCTTTCACTCCCAAGAGACCCAGTACTTC.